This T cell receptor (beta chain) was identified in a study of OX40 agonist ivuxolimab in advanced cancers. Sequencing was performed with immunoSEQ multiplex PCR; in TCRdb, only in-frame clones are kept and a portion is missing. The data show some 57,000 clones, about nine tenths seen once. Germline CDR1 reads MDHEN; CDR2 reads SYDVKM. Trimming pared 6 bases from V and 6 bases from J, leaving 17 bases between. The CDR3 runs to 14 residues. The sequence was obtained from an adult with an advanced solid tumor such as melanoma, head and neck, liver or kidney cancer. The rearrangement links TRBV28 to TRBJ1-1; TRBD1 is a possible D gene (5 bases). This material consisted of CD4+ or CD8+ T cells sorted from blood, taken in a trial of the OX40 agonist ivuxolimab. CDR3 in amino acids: CASRVGRGVAEAFF. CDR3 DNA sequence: TGTGCCAGCAGGGTAGGGAGGGGAGTCGCTGAAGCTTTCTTT.